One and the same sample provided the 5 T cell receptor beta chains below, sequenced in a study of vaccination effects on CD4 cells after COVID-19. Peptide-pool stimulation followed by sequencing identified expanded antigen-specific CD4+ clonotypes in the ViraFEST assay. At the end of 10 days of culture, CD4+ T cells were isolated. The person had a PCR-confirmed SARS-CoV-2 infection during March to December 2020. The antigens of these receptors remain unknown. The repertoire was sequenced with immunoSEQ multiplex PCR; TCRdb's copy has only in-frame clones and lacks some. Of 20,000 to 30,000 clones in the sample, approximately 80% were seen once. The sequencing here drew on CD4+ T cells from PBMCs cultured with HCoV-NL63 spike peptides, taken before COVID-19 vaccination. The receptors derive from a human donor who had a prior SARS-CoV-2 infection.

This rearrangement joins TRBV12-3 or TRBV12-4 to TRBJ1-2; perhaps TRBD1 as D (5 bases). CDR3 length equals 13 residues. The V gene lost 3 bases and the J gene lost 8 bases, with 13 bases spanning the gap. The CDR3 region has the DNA TGTGCCAGCAGTTTCCCCAGGGTTGGAGGCTACACCTTC. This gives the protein CASSFPRVGGYTF.

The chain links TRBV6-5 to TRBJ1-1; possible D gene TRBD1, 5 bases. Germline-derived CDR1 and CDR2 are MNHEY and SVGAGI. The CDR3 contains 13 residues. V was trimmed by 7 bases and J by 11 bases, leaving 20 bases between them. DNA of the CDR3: TGTGCCAGCACATCAGGGTTGGTGTTTCTGGCTTTCTTT. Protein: CASTSGLVFLAFF.

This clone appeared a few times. CDR3 DNA: TGTGCCAGCAGCCAAGACGACGTCTCCTACGAGCAGTACTTC. It encodes CASSQDDVSYEQYF. V is TRBV3-1 (or the pseudogene TRBV3-2) and J is TRBJ2-7; D gene unclear. CDR1 LGHDT and CDR2 YNNKEL come from the germline V gene (reference sequence). The length of the CDR3 is 14 residues. V lost 0 bases and J lost 0, with 6 bases in between.

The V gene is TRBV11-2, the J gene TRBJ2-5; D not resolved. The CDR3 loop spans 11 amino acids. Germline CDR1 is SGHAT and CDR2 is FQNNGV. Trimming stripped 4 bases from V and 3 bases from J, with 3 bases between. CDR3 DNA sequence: TGTGCCAGCAGCTACGAAGAGACCCAGTACTTC. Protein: CASSYEETQYF.

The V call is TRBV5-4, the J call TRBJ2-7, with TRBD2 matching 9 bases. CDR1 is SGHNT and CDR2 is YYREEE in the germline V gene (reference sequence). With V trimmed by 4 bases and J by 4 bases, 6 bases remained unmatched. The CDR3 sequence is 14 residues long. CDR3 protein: CASSPGLAKYEQYF. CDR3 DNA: TGTGCCAGCAGCCCGGGACTAGCTAAGTACGAGCAGTACTTC.